Listed below are T cell receptor beta chains from one sample, sequenced in a study of shared clonotypes between healthy human individuals. Data came from immunoSEQ multiplex PCR; TCRdb stores just in-frame clones and leaves some out. The sample includes a few hundred thousand clones, around 74% of them seen just once. Specimen: memory CD4+ T cells sorted from blood. Receptors originate from a man aged 25-40 years in good health. CDR3s include the opening cysteine and the closing phenylalanine or tryptophan. D genes are given only for firm matches. Size tells how often a clone was seen (once, few, many) or the class of an expanded clone, and some rows leave it out.

CDR3 protein: CASSQPSGRRGSSYNEQFF
CDR3 DNA: TGCGCCAGCAGCCAGCCTAGCGGGAGACGCGGCTCGTCCTACAATGAGCAGTTCTTC
J gene: TRBJ2-1
clone size: NA
D gene: TRBD2
V gene: TRBV4-1

CDR3 protein: CASKPPDRGSYNEQFF
CDR3 DNA: TGTGCCAGCAAACCTCCGGACAGGGGGTCCTACAATGAGCAGTTCTTC
J gene: TRBJ2-1
clone size: once
D gene: TRBD1
V gene: TRBV27

CDR3 protein: CASSVTSGTGELFF
CDR3 DNA: TGTGCCAGCAGCGTTACTAGTGGCACCGGGGAGCTGTTTTTT
J gene: TRBJ2-2
clone size: NA
D gene: NA
V gene: TRBV9

CDR3 protein: CASSQDRSEGQYF
CDR3 DNA: TGTGCCAGCAGCCAAGATCGGAGCGAGGGGCAGTACTTC
J gene: TRBJ2-7
clone size: NA
D gene: NA
V gene: TRBV14

CDR3 protein: CASRGQGEVTDTQYF
CDR3 DNA: TGCGCCAGCAGAGGACAGGGGGAAGTCACAGATACGCAGTATTTT
J gene: TRBJ2-3
clone size: NA
D gene: TRBD1
V gene: TRBV5-1

CDR3 protein: CASSLVGTGHQPQHF
CDR3 DNA: TGTGCCAGCAGCTTAGTTGGGACAGGTCATCAGCCCCAGCATTTT
J gene: TRBJ1-5
clone size: NA
D gene: TRBD1
V gene: TRBV7-8

CDR3 protein: CASSLSGRGFDEQFF
CDR3 DNA: TGTGCCAGCAGCCTTAGCGGGAGGGGATTCGATGAGCAGTTCTTC
J gene: TRBJ2-1
clone size: few
D gene: TRBD2
V gene: TRBV5-4

CDR3 protein: CASSLLAGVMYEQFF
CDR3 DNA: TGTGCCAGCAGTCTACTAGCGGGAGTGATGTATGAGCAGTTCTTC
J gene: TRBJ2-1
clone size: NA
D gene: TRBD2
V gene: TRBV27

CDR3 protein: CASSYITALIKETQYF
CDR3 DNA: TGTGCCAGCAGCTACATTACAGCCCTGATCAAAGAGACCCAGTACTTC
J gene: TRBJ2-5
clone size: many
D gene: NA
V gene: TRBV7-6

CDR3 protein: CAWSVVRGINYGYTF
CDR3 DNA: TGTGCCTGGAGTGTGGTCAGGGGGATTAACTATGGCTACACCTTC
J gene: TRBJ1-2
clone size: NA
D gene: TRBD1
V gene: TRBV30

CDR3 protein: CASSKKRGGEQFF
CDR3 DNA: TGTGCCAGCAGTAAAAAAAGGGGGGGTGAGCAGTTCTTC
J gene: TRBJ2-1
clone size: few
D gene: NA
V gene: TRBV6-6

CDR3 protein: CASSTLPASGRVFQETQYF
CDR3 DNA: TGCGCCAGCAGCACCCTACCAGCTAGCGGGAGGGTATTCCAAGAGACCCAGTACTTC
J gene: TRBJ2-5
clone size: NA
D gene: TRBD2
V gene: TRBV5-1

CDR3 protein: CASSGVVNQPQHF
CDR3 DNA: TGTGCCAGCTCCGGGGTTGTGAATCAGCCCCAGCATTTT
J gene: TRBJ1-5
clone size: NA
D gene: NA
V gene: TRBV18

CDR3 protein: CASSVKQTNTGELFF
CDR3 DNA: TGTGCCAGCAGCGTTAAGCAGACAAACACCGGGGAGCTGTTTTTT
J gene: TRBJ2-2
clone size: many
D gene: NA
V gene: TRBV7-2

CDR3 protein: CASLKPGAGELFF
CDR3 DNA: TGTGCCAGCTTAAAGCCGGGAGCCGGGGAGCTGTTTTTT
J gene: TRBJ2-2
clone size: NA
D gene: NA
V gene: TRBV2

CDR3 protein: CASSLVLGVNTEAFF
CDR3 DNA: TGTGCCAGCAGCTTAGTGTTGGGGGTTAACACTGAAGCTTTCTTT
J gene: TRBJ1-1
clone size: few
D gene: NA
V gene: TRBV7-8

CDR3 protein: CASSSQTGREAFF
CDR3 DNA: TGTGCCAGCAGCTCTCAGACAGGGCGGGAAGCTTTCTTT
J gene: TRBJ1-1
clone size: few
D gene: TRBD1
V gene: TRBV9

CDR3 protein: CASSLGQGGETQYF
CDR3 DNA: TGTGCCAGCAGCCTAGGACAGGGGGGAGAGACCCAGTACTTC
J gene: TRBJ2-5
clone size: NA
D gene: TRBD1
V gene: TRBV5-4

CDR3 protein: CASSEAVISYEQYF
CDR3 DNA: TGTGCCAGCAGTGAGGCGGTGATTAGCTACGAGCAGTACTTC
J gene: TRBJ2-7
clone size: NA
D gene: NA
V gene: TRBV28

CDR3 protein: CSARAHYEQYF
CDR3 DNA: TGCAGTGCTAGAGCCCACTACGAGCAGTACTTC
J gene: TRBJ2-7
clone size: NA
D gene: NA
V gene: TRBV20-1

CDR3 protein: CASSPQGSNYGYTF
CDR3 DNA: TGTGCCAGCAGCCCTCAGGGTTCGAACTATGGCTACACCTTC
J gene: TRBJ1-2
clone size: NA
D gene: NA
V gene: TRBV5-6

CDR3 protein: CASTALAGYNEQFF
CDR3 DNA: TGTGCCAGCACAGCTCTAGCGGGATACAATGAGCAGTTCTTC
J gene: TRBJ2-1
clone size: NA
D gene: TRBD2
V gene: TRBV6-1

CDR3 protein: CASSIEYQPQHF
CDR3 DNA: TGTGCCAGTAGTATCGAGTATCAGCCCCAGCATTTT
J gene: TRBJ1-5
clone size: NA
D gene: NA
V gene: TRBV19

CDR3 protein: CASSLEARSSYNEQFF
CDR3 DNA: TGTGCCAGCAGCTTGGAAGCCCGGAGCTCCTACAATGAGCAGTTCTTC
J gene: TRBJ2-1
clone size: NA
D gene: NA
V gene: TRBV5-4

CDR3 protein: CSVWDLNEQFF
CDR3 DNA: TGCAGCGTTTGGGACCTTAATGAGCAGTTCTTC
J gene: TRBJ2-1
clone size: NA
D gene: NA
V gene: TRBV29-1

CDR3 protein: CASSLRSSYNSEQFF
CDR3 DNA: TGTGCCAGCTCACTTCGATCCTCCTACAATAGTGAGCAGTTCTTC
J gene: TRBJ2-1
clone size: NA
D gene: NA
V gene: TRBV18

CDR3 protein: CASGHRRRDLNQPQHF
CDR3 DNA: TGTGCCAGCGGGCATAGAAGGCGGGACCTAAATCAGCCCCAGCATTTT
J gene: TRBJ1-5
clone size: NA
D gene: NA
V gene: TRBV7-8

CDR3 protein: CASKSGKGDEQFF
CDR3 DNA: TGTGCCAGCAAAAGCGGGAAGGGGGATGAGCAGTTCTTC
J gene: TRBJ2-1
clone size: NA
D gene: NA
V gene: TRBV6-1

CDR3 protein: CASSLAGGAYEQYF
CDR3 DNA: TGTGCCAGCAGCTTAGCGGGGGGTGCCTACGAGCAGTACTTC
J gene: TRBJ2-7
clone size: NA
D gene: TRBD2
V gene: TRBV2

CDR3 protein: CASGSDGTSEQFF
CDR3 DNA: TGTGCTAGTGGTTCAGACGGGACTAGCGAGCAGTTCTTC
J gene: TRBJ2-1
clone size: NA
D gene: TRBD2
V gene: TRBV12-5

CDR3 protein: CASSPDSSETQYF
CDR3 DNA: TGTGCCAGCAGCCCCGACTCCTCGGAGACCCAGTACTTC
J gene: TRBJ2-5
clone size: NA
D gene: NA
V gene: TRBV7-2

CDR3 protein: CATSNGLAGTGELFF
CDR3 DNA: TGTGCCACCAGCAATGGACTAGCGGGAACCGGGGAGCTGTTTTTT
J gene: TRBJ2-2
clone size: few
D gene: TRBD2
V gene: TRBV6-4

CDR3 protein: CASSTPLAGTSTDTQYF
CDR3 DNA: TGTGCCAGCAGCACACCACTAGCGGGAACAAGCACAGATACGCAGTATTTT
J gene: TRBJ2-3
clone size: NA
D gene: TRBD2
V gene: TRBV5-4

CDR3 protein: CASSSSTGGETQYF
CDR3 DNA: TGTGCCAGCAGTTCATCGACAGGTGGGGAGACCCAGTACTTC
J gene: TRBJ2-5
clone size: NA
D gene: NA
V gene: TRBV6-6

CDR3 protein: CAWSVRTDYGYTF
CDR3 DNA: TGTGCCTGGAGTGTAAGGACGGACTATGGCTACACCTTC
J gene: TRBJ1-2
clone size: NA
D gene: NA
V gene: TRBV30

CDR3 protein: CASGLVLGGTQYF
CDR3 DNA: TGTGCTAGTGGTTTGGTATTGGGGGGTACGCAGTATTTT
J gene: TRBJ2-3
clone size: NA
D gene: NA
V gene: TRBV12-5

CDR3 protein: CASSLTSGSSYEQYF
CDR3 DNA: TGCGCCAGCAGCCTGACTAGCGGGAGTTCCTACGAGCAGTACTTC
J gene: TRBJ2-7
clone size: NA
D gene: TRBD2
V gene: TRBV5-1

CDR3 protein: CASSLGGLYGYTF
CDR3 DNA: TGCGCCAGCAGCTTAGGGGGATTGTATGGCTACACCTTC
J gene: TRBJ1-2
clone size: many
D gene: NA
V gene: TRBV5-1

CDR3 protein: CARSLVEGTTDTQYF
CDR3 DNA: TGTGCCAGAAGCTTGGTGGAGGGGACCACAGATACGCAGTATTTT
J gene: TRBJ2-3
clone size: few
D gene: NA
V gene: TRBV5-3

CDR3 protein: CATSREGSSKYEQYF
CDR3 DNA: TGTGCCACCAGCAGAGAGGGATCGAGCAAATACGAGCAGTACTTC
J gene: TRBJ2-7
clone size: NA
D gene: NA
V gene: TRBV15

CDR3 protein: CASSEYAGLGETQYF
CDR3 DNA: TGTGCCAGCAGTGAATACGCCGGGCTGGGAGAGACCCAGTACTTC
J gene: TRBJ2-5
clone size: few
D gene: NA
V gene: TRBV25-1

CDR3 protein: CASKGGGPRETQYF
CDR3 DNA: TGTGCCAGCAAAGGGGGAGGGCCGCGGGAGACCCAGTACTTC
J gene: TRBJ2-5
clone size: NA
D gene: NA
V gene: TRBV2

CDR3 protein: CASSITPGAGETQYF
CDR3 DNA: TGTGCCAGTAGTATTACCCCAGGGGCGGGGGAGACCCAGTACTTC
J gene: TRBJ2-5
clone size: NA
D gene: NA
V gene: TRBV19

CDR3 protein: CASTSFGSTDTQYF
CDR3 DNA: TGTGCCAGCACCTCCTTCGGCAGCACAGATACGCAGTATTTT
J gene: TRBJ2-3
clone size: NA
D gene: NA
V gene: TRBV11-2

CDR3 protein: CASSFVGLAGVNGYEQYF
CDR3 DNA: TGTGCCAGCAGTTTCGTCGGACTAGCGGGAGTTAATGGATACGAGCAGTACTTC
J gene: TRBJ2-7
clone size: NA
D gene: TRBD2
V gene: TRBV28

CDR3 protein: CSVSGGLEQYF
CDR3 DNA: TGCAGCGTTTCAGGGGGCCTCGAGCAGTACTTC
J gene: TRBJ2-7
clone size: once
D gene: TRBD1
V gene: TRBV29-1

CDR3 protein: CASSPQGLAGDNEQFF
CDR3 DNA: TGTGCCAGCAGCCCCCAGGGACTAGCGGGGGACAATGAGCAGTTCTTC
J gene: TRBJ2-1
clone size: NA
D gene: TRBD2
V gene: TRBV7-2

CDR3 protein: CAYSENTRNQPQHF
CDR3 DNA: TGTGCCTACTCGGAGAACACACGCAATCAGCCCCAGCATTTT
J gene: TRBJ1-5
clone size: NA
D gene: NA
V gene: TRBV6-1

CDR3 protein: CASSIEGSPGDIQYF
CDR3 DNA: TGTGCCAGCAGCATCGAAGGGAGCCCCGGGGACATTCAGTACTTC
J gene: TRBJ2-4
clone size: NA
D gene: NA
V gene: TRBV7-9

CDR3 protein: CASSTPTGTEQYF
CDR3 DNA: TGTGCCAGTAGTACCCCGACAGGGACCGAGCAGTACTTC
J gene: TRBJ2-7
clone size: NA
D gene: TRBD1
V gene: TRBV19

CDR3 protein: CASSFAAGEQETQYF
CDR3 DNA: TGTGCCAGCAGCTTCGCCGCGGGGGAACAAGAGACCCAGTACTTC
J gene: TRBJ2-5
clone size: NA
D gene: TRBD2
V gene: TRBV9

CDR3 protein: CASSYEQYF
CDR3 DNA: TGTGCCAGCAGTTACGAGCAGTACTTC
J gene: TRBJ2-7
clone size: NA
D gene: NA
V gene: TRBV27

CDR3 protein: CASSVGSGLVAYEQYF
CDR3 DNA: TGTGCCAGCAGCGTAGGTTCAGGACTCGTTGCCTACGAGCAGTACTTC
J gene: TRBJ2-7
clone size: NA
D gene: NA
V gene: TRBV9

CDR3 protein: CASSLRAEFYEQYF
CDR3 DNA: TGTGCCAGCAGTTTACGGGCGGAGTTCTACGAGCAGTACTTC
J gene: TRBJ2-7
clone size: NA
D gene: NA
V gene: TRBV28

CDR3 protein: CASSENREETQYF
CDR3 DNA: TGTGCCAGCAGTGAGAACAGGGAAGAGACCCAGTACTTC
J gene: TRBJ2-5
clone size: NA
D gene: NA
V gene: TRBV25-1

CDR3 protein: CASSEGAKNIQYF
CDR3 DNA: TGTGCCAGCAGTGAGGGCGCAAAAAACATTCAGTACTTC
J gene: TRBJ2-4
clone size: NA
D gene: NA
V gene: TRBV2

CDR3 protein: CASSLGQGEGYYEQYF
CDR3 DNA: TGTGCCAGCAGCTTAGGGCAGGGCGAGGGATACTACGAGCAGTACTTC
J gene: TRBJ2-7
clone size: NA
D gene: NA
V gene: TRBV11-3

CDR3 protein: CASSERLSTGELFF
CDR3 DNA: TGTGCCAGCAGTGAACGACTTAGTACCGGGGAGCTGTTTTTT
J gene: TRBJ2-2
clone size: once
D gene: NA
V gene: TRBV2

CDR3 protein: CASSPGTLGTQYF
CDR3 DNA: TGTGCCAGCTCACCAGGAACTCTTGGGACCCAGTACTTC
J gene: TRBJ2-5
clone size: NA
D gene: NA
V gene: TRBV18

CDR3 protein: CASSPGPSSGELFF
CDR3 DNA: TGTGCCAGCAGTCCCGGACCCTCGTCCGGGGAGCTGTTTTTT
J gene: TRBJ2-2
clone size: NA
D gene: NA
V gene: TRBV6-1